The rows below give T cell receptor beta chains drawn from one sample of a study of blood T cells in healthy people across ages. TCRdb recomputed calls from the 5' RACE reads with MiXCR, one row per CDR3 protein. The top ten clones hold roughly 22% of a sample with roughly 800,000 distinct CDR3 sequences, 55% to 70% of them seen once. Sequenced input: blood. These receptors all come from a man aged 25 to 40 in good health. CDR3s leave out the opening cysteine and the closing phenylalanine or tryptophan.

v_call cdr3_aa
TRBV12-3/TRBV12-4 ASSPRLAGNEQF
TRBV6-5 ASSPPNIRQNYGYT
TRBV7-6 ASSSGLALYEQY
TRBV11-2 ASSLETGSSYEQY
TRBV6-1 ASSATSYADTQY
TRBV7-2 ASSLSRGTEAF
TRBV9 ASSASGTGELF
TRBV20-1 SARIAEDYGYT
TRBV3-1 ASSGGTGTAETQY
TRBV12-3/TRBV12-4 ASSGTGYGYT
TRBV6-5 ASTDPTAYGYT
TRBV5-1 ASSLAGVDTDTQY
TRBV11-2 ASSQSGSLYNEQF
TRBV20-1 SASSGTLNEQF
TRBV27 ASSFGGALNSPLH
TRBV13 ASSPRGGLQGEQF
TRBV20-1 SARDIGQGGLSQY
TRBV5-6 ASERDRRNTEAF
TRBV10-3 AISVDIYEQY
TRBV7-2 ASSTGQGLNTEAF
TRBV27 ASSSKNTDTQY
TRBV3-1 ASSQEGRGEY
TRBV15 ATSGTQGAIEAF
TRBV27 ASRQIGSYNEQF
TRBV19 ASSNAGAQNYGYT
TRBV18 ASSERANYGYT
TRBV6-5 ASSYKTANTEAF
TRBV5-1 ASNRDASSYEQY
TRBV20-1 SARDNSGANVLT
TRBV25-1 ASSENEPGQGSTDTQY
TRBV7-2 AGSPMGAGEQY
TRBV7-2 ASSLGRDFLTDTQY
TRBV2 ASSPGLVDTDTQY
TRBV14 ASSLVTDTEAF
TRBV7-2 ASSLDAAGGLTEQF
TRBV29-1 SVGGGTTEAF
TRBV7-2 ASSVGAGAKHNEQF
TRBV7-2 ASSPAPGLGYEQY
TRBV20-1 SARAGTFYGYT
TRBV5-1 ASSLADSLNEKLF
TRBV20-1 SARDRLDQPQH
TRBV20-1 SARGTSYGEQY
TRBV9 ASSRGGQFNQPQH
TRBV14 ASSLRDSLIDTQY
TRBV5-1 ASSLRQGLDEQF
TRBV4-1 ASSQDPGEGETQY
TRBV27 ASSPLLHEQF
TRBV5-1 ASSEGTTSTDTQY